The 24 T cell receptor beta chains given below trace back to one sample, sequenced in a study of T cells in Graves' hyperthyroidism and ophthalmopathy. The investigators amplified TCR beta CDR3 regions from RNA transcripts. An initial round of RT-PCR targeting the TCR CDR3 relied on the HTBI primer set. TCRdb reanalysed the multiplex PCR reads using MiXCR and keeps one entry per CDR3 protein. The sample has approximately 610,000 distinct CDR3 sequences; 14% to 15% are singletons. Sequenced material: blood. These receptors were obtained from a woman aged 40 to 50 with Graves' ophthalmopathy.

This clonotype was seen repeatedly, ten times or more. The genes are TRBV12-3 or TRBV12-4 and TRBJ2-5; D possibly matches TRBD1 or TRBD2 (6 bases each). This CDR3 comprises 16 residues. V gave up 8 bases and J gave up 5 bases, with 24 bases separating them. In DNA, the CDR3 is TGTGCCAGCGGTACCCTTAAATGGGGGGCGGATGAGACCCAGTACTTC. Its translation is CASGTLKWGADETQYF.

The sample holds many counts of this clonotype. V and J are TRBV28 and TRBJ2-7; D unresolved. Trimming removed 5 bases at V and 5 bases at J, with 16 bases between. The CDR3 sequence is 14 residues long. Germline lookup yields CDR1 MDHEN and CDR2 SYDVKM. DNA of the CDR3: TGTGCCAGCAGTCCCGGACGGCTTCGGGACGAGCAGTACTTC. This translates into CASSPGRLRDEQYF. Combining the CDR3 with reference TRBV28 and TRBJ2-7 gives the whole variable domain DVKVTQSSRYLVKRTGEKVFLECVQDMDHENMFWYRQDPGLGLRLIYFSYDVKMKEKGDIPEGYSVSREKKERFSLILESASTNQTSMYLCASSPGRLRDEQYFGPGTRLTVT.

This clonotype was seen ten or more times. The V gene is TRBV24-1, the J gene TRBJ2-2, with TRBD1 identical over 8 bases. The CDR3 sequence is 17 residues long. V lost 1 base and J lost 6; bases outside the gene matches: 9. Per the germline V gene, CDR1 is KGHDR and CDR2 is SFDVKD. The CDR3 DNA reads TGTGCCACCAGTGATTTTGGAGGACAGGGCGCGGCCGGGGAGCTGTTTTTT. Translation gives CATSDFGGQGAAGELFF.

This clonotype appeared a few times. A much larger clone differs from this one at a single base, so this may be a read error. The rearrangement joins TRBV2 to TRBJ2-7; D gene uncertain. This CDR3 is built from 13 residues. The germline V gene encodes CDR1 SNHLY and CDR2 FYNNEI. The CDR3 loop reads CASKNALSLERYF. CDR3 DNA: TGTGCCAGCAAGAACGCACTATCCCTCGAGCGGTACTTC. Complete variable domain (other parts from reference TRBV2 and TRBJ2-7): EPEVTQTPSHQVTQMGQEVILRCVPISNHLYFYWYRQILGQKVEFLVSFYNNEISEKSEIFDDQFSVERPDGSNFTLKIRSTKLEDSAMYFCASKNALSLERYFGPGTRLTVT.

This clonotype was seen a handful of times. The gene calls are TRBV14 and TRBJ2-7, with D perhaps assigned TRBD1 or TRBD2 (5 bases each). This CDR3 has 17 residues. V was shortened by 2 bases and J by 1 base, with 18 bases between the two germline ends. Germline CDR1 reads SGHDN; CDR2 reads FVKESK. In DNA form, the CDR3 reads TGTGCCAGCAGCCAACTGACTACTATTTCAGGGTCCTACGAGCAGTACTTC. It translates to CASSQLTTISGSYEQYF.

This clonotype was counted many times. The chain uses TRBV20-1 and TRBJ1-2; D not resolved. Trimming removed 2 bases from V and 3 bases from J, with 4 bases in between. There are 11 residues in the CDR3. Germline CDR1 DFQATT, CDR2 SNEGSKA (reference sequence). Here the CDR3 DNA reads TGCAGTGCTAGACAAGACTATGGCTACACCTTC. This sequence encodes CSARQDYGYTF.

The V gene is TRBV7-6, the J gene TRBJ2-2, with D unresolved. This CDR3 is 15 amino acids long. Germline lookup yields CDR1 SGHVS and CDR2 FNYEAQ. V was shortened by 2 bases and J by 4 bases, with 11 bases between the two germline ends. CDR3 bases: TGTGCCAGCAGCTTATCCAGCGCCCGCACCGGGGAGCTGTTTTTT. It yields the protein CASSLSSARTGELFF.

This clonotype has at least ten counts. This chain uses TRBV28 with TRBJ2-5; TRBD2 matches at 8 bases. The CDR3 is 15 amino acids. Trimming removed 2 bases from V and 3 bases from J; junction bases left unmatched: 5. The germline V gene has CDR1 MDHEN and CDR2 SYDVKM. The CDR3 loop is CASSLTLAGKETQYF. CDR3 sequence (DNA): TGTGCCAGCAGTTTAACCCTAGCGGGCAAAGAGACCCAGTACTTC.

V is TRBV18 and J is TRBJ2-7; TRBD2 aligns across 7 bases. The V gene's germline CDR1 is KGHSH and CDR2 LQKENI. CDR3 length: 14 amino acids. J gave up 6 bases and V 8 bases, and 13 bases lay outside the gene matches. The CDR3 sequence is CASRRDPSGGEQYF. CDR3 nucleotide sequence: TGTGCCAGCCGCCGGGACCCCTCGGGGGGCGAGCAGTACTTC.

This clonotype appeared many times. This sequence joins TRBV25-1 and TRBJ2-7, with no clear D. Germline CDR1 reads MGHDK; CDR2 reads SYGVNS. The CDR3 loop spans 10 amino acids. The CDR3 region is CVLAAYEQYF. CDR3 sequence (DNA): TGTGTGCTGGCAGCCTACGAGCAGTACTTC.

This clonotype was recorded at least ten times. V usage is TRBV12-3 or TRBV12-4 and J usage is TRBJ2-7, with D possibly being TRBD1 (5 bases). This CDR3 contains 15 residues. V shed 1 base and J shed 3 bases, with 13 bases lying between them. DNA for the CDR3: TGTGCCAGCAGTTTAGGCCAGGGAAGATTCTACGAGCAGTACTTC. It encodes CASSLGQGRFYEQYF.

This rearrangement joins TRBV5-1 to TRBJ1-6; possibly TRBD1 for D (5 bases). The CDR3 has 14 amino acids. Trimming shortened V by 4 bases and J by 6 bases, and 11 bases separated the two germline ends. In germline, CDR1 is SGHRS, CDR2 YFSETQ. This CDR3 is CASSVTGPNSPLHF. The CDR3 DNA sequence: TGCGCCAGCAGCGTAACAGGACCTAATTCACCCCTCCACTTT. The full variable domain, with the rest looked up from reference TRBV5-1 and TRBJ1-6, is KAGVTQTPRYLIKTRGQQVTLSCSPISGHRSVSWYQQTPGQGLQFLFEYFSETQRNKGNFPGRFSGRQFSNSRSEMNVSTLELGDSALYLCASSVTGPNSPLHFGNGTRLTVT.

This clonotype was picked up many times. The rearrangement links TRBV28 to TRBJ2-7; TRBD1 aligns across 8 bases. Germline CDR1 and CDR2: MDHEN and SYDVKM. The CDR3 covers 16 residues. V dropped 4 bases and J dropped 9; count of bases not matched to a gene: 17. Here the CDR3 reads CASSSLGQGGTYGQYF. The CDR3 DNA follows: TGTGCCAGCAGTTCTCTAGGACAGGGTGGAACGTATGGGCAGTACTTC.

This clonotype was counted ten times or more. The chain couples TRBV6-1 to TRBJ1-2, with TRBD1 matching over 8 bases. Germline V gene sequence: CDR1 MNHNS, CDR2 SASEGT. The J segment lost 5 bases and the V segment lost 8 bases, leaving 10 bases of the junction unmatched. The CDR3 has 14 amino acids. The CDR3 protein is CASYRQGSGYGYTF. The CDR3 coding sequence is TGTGCCAGCTACCGACAGGGGTCAGGTTATGGCTACACCTTC.

A few counts support this clonotype. V usage is TRBV7-2 and J usage is TRBJ2-2; TRBD2 is a possible D gene (7 bases). V dropped 7 bases and J dropped 6 bases, with 15 bases sitting between them. The CDR3 has 14 amino acids. Germline assignment: CDR1 SGHTA and CDR2 FQGNSA. The CDR3, as DNA: TGTGCCAGCACCCGAAGGGGGGGGGCCGGGGAGCTGTTTTTT. Translating gives CASTRRGGAGELFF.

This clonotype was recorded many times. This chain joins TRBV5-1 and TRBJ1-2, with 7 bases identical to TRBD1. V lost 7 bases to trimming and J lost 8 bases; unmatched junction nucleotides: 8. CDR3 length: 12 amino acids. Germline V gene lookup returns CDR1 SGHRS and CDR2 YFSETQ. The CDR3 region is CASGFTGDGYTF. The CDR3, as DNA: TGCGCCAGCGGATTCACAGGGGACGGCTACACCTTC.

This clonotype was detected ten times or more. This chain uses TRBV2 with TRBJ2-4; TRBD1 aligns across 8 bases. V lost 6 bases, J lost 5 bases, and 9 bases stayed unmatched. The V gene's germline CDR1 is SNHLY and CDR2 FYNNEI. The CDR3 has 15 residues. This chain's CDR3 is CASRTPTGAQNIQYF. The CDR3 DNA follows: TGTGCCAGCAGGACCCCGACAGGGGCTCAAAACATTCAGTACTTC.

The chain recombines TRBV6-1 with TRBJ2-7; tentative D call: TRBD2 (6 bases). The CDR3 spans 14 residues. V was pared by 2 bases and J by 3 bases, with 11 bases between. CDR1 MNHNS and CDR2 SASEGT come from the germline V gene. The CDR3 region has the DNA TGTGCCAGCAGTGAATGGGACTCGAGCTACGAGCAGTACTTC. Its protein product is CASSEWDSSYEQYF.

This clonotype showed up many times. J is TRBJ2-2 and V is TRBV15; D is perhaps TRBD1 or TRBD2 (5 bases each). This CDR3 comprises 15 residues. V was clipped by 0 bases and J by 4 bases, with 9 bases between them. Germline CDR1 is LNHNV and CDR2 is YYDKDF (reference sequence). In nucleotides, the CDR3 is TGTGCCACCAGCAGAGACGGGACCTCCACCGGGGAGCTGTTTTTT. Its protein is CATSRDGTSTGELFF.

This clonotype was seen at least ten times. The chain combines TRBV12-3 or TRBV12-4 with TRBJ1-5; D not certain. V was clipped by 4 bases and J by 3 bases, with 7 bases between them. The CDR3 extends over 13 amino acids. In DNA, the CDR3 is TGTGCCAGCAGTTGGGGTTTCAATCAGCCCCAGCATTTT. This gives the protein CASSWGFNQPQHF.

In regard to this clonotype: Its ends do not fully match the called genes, so a read error is possible. The V gene is TRBV11-3, the J gene TRBJ1-1; maybe TRBD1 (6 bases). There are 13 residues in the CDR3. Germline values: CDR1 SGHNT, CDR2 YENEEA. DNA of the CDR3: TGTTCCAGCAGCCAGGGGCCGAACACTGAAGCTTTCTTT. Translated: CSSSQGPNTEAFF.

The V and J genes are TRBV6-2 or TRBV6-3 and TRBJ2-7, with TRBD2 identical over 10 bases. The V gene end was trimmed by 4 bases and the J gene end by 5 bases; junction bases not matched to a gene: 8. This CDR3 has 15 residues. Per the germline V gene, CDR1 is MNHEY and CDR2 is SVGEGT. CDR3 sequence reads: CASSSGPSGSHEQYF. The CDR3 DNA sequence: TGTGCCAGCAGTTCCGGGCCTAGCGGGAGCCACGAGCAGTACTTC.

The chain joins TRBV27 to TRBJ1-6; 9 bases are a match to TRBD1. This CDR3 region has 15 residues. CDR1 MNHEY and CDR2 SMNVEV come from the germline V gene (reference sequence). J lost 7 bases, V lost 5 bases, and 6 bases had no gene match. The CDR3 protein is CASSDRQGVNSPLHF. CDR3 DNA sequence: TGTGCCAGCAGTGATAGACAGGGGGTGAATTCACCCCTCCACTTT.

This clonotype was picked up many times. The CDR3 DNA is TGTGCCAGCAGTTACTCGGAACCCGTGACCGAGCAGTACTTC. Amino acids: CASSYSEPVTEQYF. The chain is built from TRBV6-5 and TRBJ2-7; D not resolved. Germline CDR1 is MNHEY and CDR2 is SVGAGI. Trimming shortened V by 0 bases and J by 6 bases, and 12 bases separated the two germline ends. This CDR3 has 14 residues.